At least ten counts were recorded for the clone carrying this T cell receptor beta chain. Its antigen is unidentified. Amplification of TCR alpha and beta CDR3 regions from RNA used iRepertoire nested multiplex PCR. TCRdb called the multiplex PCR reads again in MiXCR, with one record for every CDR3 protein. The sample carries approximately 90,000 distinct CDR3 sequences, 20% to 25% recorded once. This sample was taken from a study of glioma-infiltrating T cells. Overall study findings and caveats: Above-expected tissue-blood divergence occurred in all gliomas, most in low-grade ones.

Sequencing was carried out using glioma tissue, nonneoplastic brain tissue, or PBMCs (not recorded which). The clonotype comes from a human donor with low-grade glioma or glioblastoma, undergoing nonglioma brain surgery, or in good health (not recorded which).

The CDR3 nucleotides read TGCGCCAGCAGTGCTAGGAGTCCGGATACGCAGTATTTT. The encoded protein is CASSARSPDTQYF. This chain joins TRBV5-1 and TRBJ2-3; D unclear. Per the germline V gene, CDR1 is SGHRS and CDR2 is YFSETQ. The V and J ends lost 5 bases and 6 bases respectively, with 13 bases between them. This CDR3 contains 13 residues.